Shown below are 26 T cell receptor beta chains from a single sample sequenced in a study of T cell clones after liver transplantation. The method was immunoSEQ multiplex PCR; TCRdb's version includes in-frame clones alone and lacks a portion of them. This sample has about 75,000 clones, with 90% found just once. The source material was CD4+ T cells from blood, sampled before liver transplant. The origin of the receptors is a human donor who received a liver transplant.

The rearrangement uses TRBV13 and TRBJ1-2; D gene ambiguous. There are 14 residues in the CDR3. With 2 bases removed from V and 4 bases from J, the gap between germline ends came to 11 bases. Per germline, CDR1 PRHDT and CDR2 FYEKMQ (reference sequence). CDR3 sequence reads: CASSLRKVFYGYTF. Written as DNA, the CDR3 is TGTGCCAGCAGCTTACGTAAGGTTTTCTATGGCTACACCTTC.

The chain links TRBV25-1 to TRBJ2-5, with D perhaps matching TRBD1 (8 bases). This CDR3 is built from 15 residues. V gave up 6 bases and J gave up 1 base, with 15 bases separating them. The V gene's germline CDR1 is MGHDK and CDR2 SYGVNS. The CDR3 nucleotides read TGTGCCAGCAGCGGGGGAGGGACAGGCCAAGAGACCCAGTACTTC. This codes for CASSGGGTGQETQYF.

This rearrangement joins TRBV29-1 to TRBJ2-1; TRBD1 is a possible D gene (5 bases). This CDR3 region has 16 residues. Germline V gene lookup returns CDR1 SQVTM and CDR2 ANQGSEA. The V and J ends lost 0 bases and 0 bases respectively, with 12 bases between them. CDR3 in amino acids: CSVEDLGASSYNEQFF. CDR3 nucleotides: TGCAGCGTTGAAGATCTAGGGGCCAGCTCCTACAATGAGCAGTTCTTC.

The chain couples TRBV7-3 to TRBJ1-2; 7 bases match TRBD1. The length of the CDR3 is 15 residues. Germline values: CDR1 SGHTA, CDR2 FQGTGA. The J segment lost 4 bases and the V segment lost 8 bases, leaving 13 bases of the junction unmatched. The DNA for the CDR3 is TGTGCCAGCTCCCCAGGGGGAGGGGGTTCCTATGGCTACACCTTC. Translating gives CASSPGGGGSYGYTF.

This clone was found a few times. V usage is TRBV15 and J usage is TRBJ2-3; maybe TRBD1 (6 bases). Germline V gene sequence: CDR1 LNHNV, CDR2 YYDKDF (reference sequence). The CDR3 has 16 amino acids. V lost 0 bases to trimming and J lost 6 bases, with 16 bases between them. CDR3 sequence (DNA): TGTGCCACCAGCAGAGAGGGCAGGGGTACGAGGGATACGCAGTATTTT. It translates to CATSREGRGTRDTQYF.

V is TRBV30 and J is TRBJ1-1; no firm D call. The V gene lost 4 bases and the J gene lost 0 bases, with 12 bases spanning the gap. This CDR3 is built from 14 residues. The V gene's germline CDR1 is GTSNPN and CDR2 SVGIG (reference sequence). The CDR3 loop is CAWNEVNMNTEAFF. In nucleotides, the CDR3 is TGTGCCTGGAATGAGGTTAACATGAACACTGAAGCTTTCTTT.

The chain combines TRBV15 with TRBJ1-3; 7 bases align to TRBD1. Germline assignment: CDR1 LNHNV and CDR2 YYDKDF (reference sequence). V was clipped by 11 bases and J by 2 bases; unmatched bases: 9. CDR3 size: 14 residues. The CDR3 nucleotides are TGTGCCTCCGCCCCAGACAGGGCTGGAAACACCATATATTTT. It encodes CASAPDRAGNTIYF.

The rearrangement joins TRBV29-1 to TRBJ2-3; maybe TRBD2 (5 bases). Germline CDR1 SQVTM, CDR2 ANQGSEA. The CDR3 contains 13 residues. The V and J ends lost 4 bases and 0 bases respectively, with 8 bases between them. The CDR3 spells CSVGSASTDTQYF. Written as DNA, the CDR3 is TGCAGCGTTGGTAGCGCTAGCACAGATACGCAGTATTTT.

The rearrangement uses TRBV15 and TRBJ1-3, with TRBD1 as a possible D gene (5 bases). Germline loops: CDR1 LNHNV, CDR2 YYDKDF (reference sequence). V lost 5 bases to trimming and J lost 4 bases, with 21 bases between them. The length of the CDR3 is 17 residues. The DNA for the CDR3 is TGTGCCACCAGCGGGGGTGGGGCCGGACCGGGAGGAAACACCATATATTTT. Its protein is CATSGGGAGPGGNTIYF.

V usage is TRBV12-5 and J usage is TRBJ2-2; TRBD2 aligns across 8 bases. The trim removed 6 bases at V and 7 bases at J, leaving 10 bases unmatched. Germline-derived CDR1 and CDR2 are LGHNT and FRNRAP. The CDR3 sequence is 15 residues long. The CDR3 coding sequence is TGTGCTAGTGGCCCGGGACTAGTTGCTATCGGGGAGCTGTTTTTT. Its translation is CASGPGLVAIGELFF.

This chain links TRBV18 with TRBJ2-3; 9 bases match TRBD2. CDR3 length equals 16 residues. V was pared by 1 base and J by 3 bases, with 5 bases of the junction left unmatched. Per the germline V gene, CDR1 is KGHSH and CDR2 is LQKENI. The CDR3 here is CASSPRAGGETDTQYF. In DNA, the CDR3 is TGTGCCAGCTCACCACGAGCGGGAGGAGAAACAGATACGCAGTATTTT.

This clone appeared once. The genes are TRBV5-1 and TRBJ2-1; tentatively, D is TRBD2 (6 bases). The CDR3 extends over 13 amino acids. Germline-derived CDR1 and CDR2 are SGHRS and YFSETQ. V dropped 1 base and J dropped 8 bases, with 10 bases sitting between them. The CDR3 nucleotides are TGCGCCAGCAGCTTGACCGGGAGCCATGAGCAGTTCTTC. Residues: CASSLTGSHEQFF.

The chain joins TRBV7-9 to TRBJ2-4, with 7 bases fitting TRBD2. The CDR3 has 14 amino acids. Germline values: CDR1 SEHNR, CDR2 FQNEAQ (reference sequence). Trimming took 0 bases from V and 4 from J; bases not matched to a gene: 0. The CDR3 DNA follows: TGTGCCAGCAGCTTAGCGGGAGGGAAAAACATTCAGTACTTC. Residues: CASSLAGGKNIQYF.

V is TRBV19 and J is TRBJ2-3; D uncertain. Trimming took 2 bases from V and 3 from J, leaving 12 bases between them. CDR3 length: 15 amino acids. The V gene's germline CDR1 is LNHDA and CDR2 SQIVND (reference sequence). CDR3: CASSIYGDGTDTQYF. In nucleotides, the CDR3 is TGTGCCAGTAGTATATATGGGGATGGGACAGATACGCAGTATTTT.

The V gene is TRBV7-9, the J gene TRBJ2-7; 9 bases line up with TRBD1. The CDR3 has 14 residues. From germline, CDR1 is SEHNR and CDR2 FQNEAQ (reference sequence). After removal of 4 bases from V and 3 bases from J, the junction contained 4 bases not matched to a gene. In DNA, the CDR3 is TGTGCCAGCAGCTCGACAGGGGGGGACTACGAGCAGTACTTC. Protein product: CASSSTGGDYEQYF.

The rearrangement links TRBV5-1 to TRBJ2-7; 11 bases are a match to TRBD1. The CDR3 runs 12 residues. The J segment lost 7 bases and the V segment lost 7 bases, leaving 4 bases of the junction unmatched. The germline V gene encodes CDR1 SGHRS and CDR2 YFSETQ. The CDR3 DNA follows: TGCGCCAGCGGACAGGGGGCTAGGGAGCAGTACTTC. Translating it yields CASGQGAREQYF.

The chain uses TRBV6-6 and TRBJ1-3; D call uncertain. Germline V CDR1 and CDR2: MNHNY, SVGAGI (reference sequence). The ends were cut back, 2 bases at V and 0 bases at J, with 11 bases in the middle. The CDR3 covers 16 residues. CDR3 nucleotides: TGTGCCAGCAGTTACCCGACTGGAAGCTCTGGAAACACCATATATTTT. It codes for CASSYPTGSSGNTIYF.

V is TRBV5-6 and J is TRBJ1-2; D might be TRBD1 (5 bases). V was cut by 0 bases and J by 10 bases, with 13 bases left in between. The CDR3 totals 13 residues. In germline, CDR1 is SGHDT, CDR2 YYEEEE. CDR3 in amino acids: CASSLAGGGDYTF. The CDR3 coding sequence is TGTGCCAGCAGCTTGGCTGGGGGTGGAGACTACACCTTC.

The chain couples TRBV28 to TRBJ1-5; TRBD1 aligns across 8 bases. Germline-derived CDR1 and CDR2 are MDHEN and SYDVKM. The CDR3 consists of 15 residues. With V trimmed by 2 bases and J by 4 bases, 4 bases remained unmatched. Written as DNA, the CDR3 is TGTGCCAGCAGTTTACCAGGGGGCAGGAATCAGCCCCAGCATTTT. Its protein product is CASSLPGGRNQPQHF.

V gene TRBV7-2 combines with J gene TRBJ2-7; 7 bases match TRBD1. Germline values: CDR1 SGHTA, CDR2 FQGNSA. The CDR3 loop spans 15 amino acids. V lost 1 base and J lost 2; bases outside the gene matches: 5. CDR3 in amino acids: CASSLGDSQPYEQYF. Here the CDR3 DNA reads TGTGCCAGCAGCTTAGGGGACAGTCAGCCCTACGAGCAGTACTTC.

In the case of this clone: One junction end does not reproduce the germline sequence, and a read error may be involved. Additional DNA sequences in this sample encode the identical CDR3. The chain carries TRBV5-1 and TRBJ1-1, with 7 positions matching TRBD1. The CDR3 contains 17 residues. Germline values: CDR1 SGHRS, CDR2 YFSETQ. The CDR3 DNA sequence: TGTGCCAGCAGCTTGGAAAGGGGGCATTCCCTGAACACTGAAGCTTTCTTT. Translating gives CASSLERGHSLNTEAFF.

The rearrangement uses TRBV7-9 and TRBJ2-1, with 9 bases that match TRBD2. With 5 bases clipped from V and 0 bases from J, the junction kept 8 bases outside the gene matches. The CDR3 is made up of 17 amino acids. Germline-derived CDR1 and CDR2 are SEHNR and FQNEAQ (reference sequence). DNA for the CDR3: TGTGCCAGCAGCCCGCCGGGACTAGCTTACTCCTACAATGAGCAGTTCTTC. It yields the protein CASSPPGLAYSYNEQFF.

This chain uses TRBV2 with TRBJ2-6; 10 bases are shared with TRBD2. This CDR3 is built from 19 residues. Trimming took 3 bases from V and 7 from J; bases not matched to a gene: 15. Germline V gene lookup returns CDR1 SNHLY and CDR2 FYNNEI. For the CDR3, the DNA is TGTGCCAGCAGTGATGCGTCTAGCGGGAGTCTTACCGGAGCCAACGTCCTGACTTTC. Translation gives CASSDASSGSLTGANVLTF.

The chain carries TRBV6-1 and TRBJ1-1; D is unresolved. V was trimmed by 8 bases and J by 0 bases, leaving 10 bases between them. Looked up from germline, CDR1 is MNHNS and CDR2 is SASEGT. The CDR3 has 13 amino acids. The CDR3: CASLDRLNTEAFF. CDR3 nucleotides: TGTGCCAGCCTGGACCGATTGAACACTGAAGCTTTCTTT.

V usage is TRBV9 and J usage is TRBJ2-5, with 8 positions matching TRBD1. The CDR3 is made up of 14 amino acids. Germline V gene lookup returns CDR1 SGDLS and CDR2 YYNGEE. V gave up 0 bases and J gave up 4 bases; unmatched junction bases: 2. The CDR3 DNA sequence: TGTGCCAGCAGCGTAGGGACAGGGCTAGAGACCCAGTACTTC. This encodes CASSVGTGLETQYF.

In its sample, this clone was seen once. The V gene is TRBV9, the J gene TRBJ2-5; the match to TRBD2 covers 11 bases. Germline V gene lookup returns CDR1 SGDLS and CDR2 YYNGEE. The V segment lost 3 bases and the J segment 5 bases; nucleotides outside the gene matches: 6. There are 15 residues in the CDR3. CDR3 protein: CASSDTSGRGETQYF. The CDR3 DNA sequence: TGTGCCAGCAGCGACACTAGCGGGAGAGGGGAGACCCAGTACTTC.